This passage covers 21 T cell receptor beta chains from one sample sequenced in a study of T-cell reconstitution after alpha-beta-depleted transplantation in children. It was with unique molecular identifiers that the TCRbeta library was prepared. In TCRdb, the PCR reads were re-called with MiXCR into one record per CDR3 protein. Of 90,000 to 100,000 distinct CDR3 sequences in the sample, roughly a quarter were seen once. Source: PBMCs, taken before TCRalphabeta/CD19-depleted stem cell transplant. The origin of the receptors is a boy under 10 years old with acute lymphoblastic leukemia, due to receive a stem cell transplant.

The chain employs TRBV5-1 and TRBJ1-1; TRBD1 is a possible D gene (6 bases). The V gene lost 5 bases and the J gene lost 3 bases, with 20 bases spanning the gap. CDR1 is SGHRS and CDR2 is YFSETQ in the germline V gene. CDR3 size: 16 residues. In DNA form, the CDR3 reads TGCGCCAGCAGACCGAAGGTGGGGGGCAGGGACACTGAAGCTTTCTTT. Translated, it gives CASRPKVGGRDTEAFF. The complete variable domain, with remaining parts taken from reference TRBV5-1 and TRBJ1-1, reads KAGVTQTPRYLIKTRGQQVTLSCSPISGHRSVSWYQQTPGQGLQFLFEYFSETQRNKGNFPGRFSGRQFSNSRSEMNVSTLELGDSALYLCASRPKVGGRDTEAFFGQGTRLTVV.

Ten or more counts support this clonotype. The chain recombines TRBV20-1 with TRBJ2-3, with TRBD2 matching over 10 bases. The trim removed 3 bases at V and 3 bases at J, leaving 3 bases unmatched. The CDR3 has 14 amino acids. Per germline, CDR1 DFQATT and CDR2 SNEGSKA (reference sequence). CDR3 in DNA: TGCAGTGCTAGCCGGACTAGCGGAACAGATACGCAGTATTTT. Encoded protein: CSASRTSGTDTQYF.

The V gene is TRBV21-1, the J gene TRBJ2-1. TRBV21-1 is given as a pseudogene. This CDR3 contains 16 residues. CDR3 coding DNA: TGTGCCAGCAGCAAAGCGCGCCCAGCACCCCACAATGAGCAGTTCTTC. As protein: CASSKARPAPHNEQFF.

The chain combines TRBV10-2 with TRBJ1-5; tentative D call: TRBD1 (5 bases). Germline CDR1 and CDR2: WSHSY and SAAADI. The length of the CDR3 is 13 residues. V was trimmed by 8 bases and J by 7 bases, leaving 15 bases between them. As DNA, the CDR3 is TGCGCCAGCTCCGGGACGTCGGGACAGCCCCAGCATTTT. Translation: CASSGTSGQPQHF.

The rearrangement links TRBV29-1 to TRBJ2-7; 9 bases align to TRBD1. Germline loops: CDR1 SQVTM, CDR2 ANQGSEA. The CDR3 sequence is 17 residues long. With 2 bases clipped from V and 6 bases from J, the junction kept 17 bases outside the gene matches. The chain's CDR3 is CSVENPWGQGPRGEQYF. CDR3 bases: TGCAGCGTTGAAAACCCCTGGGGACAGGGCCCCCGAGGCGAGCAGTACTTC.

CDR3: CASSLGRGAETQYF. In DNA form, the CDR3 reads TGTGCCAGCAGCTTAGGCAGGGGAGCGGAGACCCAGTACTTC. V usage is TRBV11-2 and J usage is TRBJ2-5, with a possible D match to TRBD1 (6 bases). Trimming took 1 base from V and 5 from J, leaving 11 bases between them. The CDR3 consists of 14 residues. In germline, CDR1 is SGHAT, CDR2 FQNNGV.

This clonotype was picked up a small number of times. The DNA for the CDR3 is TGTGCCAGCAGCCTGCCATGGCCCACTGAAGCTTTCTTT. This encodes CASSLPWPTEAFF. The chain couples TRBV7-2 to TRBJ1-1; D is unresolved. Germline CDR1 is SGHTA and CDR2 is FQGNSA. With 5 bases removed from V and 4 bases from J, the gap between germline ends came to 11 bases. CDR3 length: 13 residues.

In this sample, this clonotype turned up many times. This chain links TRBV4-3 with TRBJ2-2, with D unresolved. From germline, CDR1 is LGHNA and CDR2 YSLEER. Trimming shortened V by 0 bases and J by 4 bases, and 9 bases separated the two germline ends. This CDR3 region has 15 residues. CDR3 bases: TGCGCCAGCAGCCAAGAAGTAGTTGGCACCGGGGAGCTGTTTTTT. Protein product: CASSQEVVGTGELFF.

This clonotype appeared many times. This sequence joins TRBV6-5 and TRBJ2-5, with no clear D. CDR1 MNHEY and CDR2 SVGAGI come from the germline V gene. V was shortened by 4 bases and J by 3 bases, with 18 bases between the two germline ends. There are 16 residues in the CDR3. The CDR3 loop is CASSSNLGGVEETQYF. The DNA of the CDR3 is TGTGCCAGCAGTTCCAATCTGGGCGGAGTAGAAGAGACCCAGTACTTC.

The V call is TRBV20-1, the J call TRBJ2-1; D may match TRBD1 or TRBD2 (5 bases each). The CDR3 is 14 amino acids. The germline CDR1 and CDR2 sequences are DFQATT and SNEGSKA (reference sequence). Trimming took off 0 bases at V and 10 bases at J, with 16 bases between the two ends. CDR3 DNA: TGCAGTGCTAGAGATCTCCAGGAAGGGGACGAGCAGTTCTTC. It yields the protein CSARDLQEGDEQFF.

This clonotype was counted between two and nine times. The chain links TRBV7-9 to TRBJ2-7, with D uncertain. Germline V gene lookup returns CDR1 SEHNR and CDR2 FQNEAQ (reference sequence). Trimming shortened V by 1 base and J by 0 bases, and 4 bases separated the two germline ends. The CDR3 is made up of 13 amino acids. CDR3 loop: CASSLESSYEQYF. The CDR3 DNA reads TGTGCCAGCAGCTTAGAATCCTCCTACGAGCAGTACTTC.

This clonotype is medium-sized (0.01 to 0.1%) in the sample. This chain uses TRBV10-1 with TRBJ2-1; tentatively, D is TRBD2 (5 bases). Germline V gives CDR1 WNHNN, CDR2 SYGVQD (reference sequence). Trimming pared 8 bases from V and 3 bases from J, leaving 17 bases between. The CDR3 is 15 residues long. This CDR3 is CASGVASWIYNEQFF. The DNA of the CDR3 is TGCGCCAGCGGGGTGGCTAGCTGGATCTACAATGAGCAGTTCTTC.

V usage is TRBV4-3 and J usage is TRBJ2-7; perhaps TRBD2 as D (5 bases). The germline CDR1 and CDR2 sequences are LGHNA and YSLEER. The CDR3 is 13 residues long. Between the trimmed V and J ends, which lost 4 bases and 4 bases, there was a span of 11 bases. Here the CDR3 DNA reads TGCGCCAGCAGCCCGGGGAACGGTTACGAGCAGTACTTC. Translation: CASSPGNGYEQYF.

The chain couples TRBV20-1 to TRBJ2-5; 9 bases are a match to TRBD2. The CDR3 sequence is 16 residues long. V shed 6 bases, J shed 2 bases, and the junction held 13 bases outside the gene matches. Germline V lookup: CDR1 DFQATT, CDR2 SNEGSKA (reference sequence). The DNA of the CDR3 is TGCAGTGCCGCTTCCGCGACTAGCGGAGAACAAGAGACCCAGTACTTC. As protein: CSAASATSGEQETQYF.

This clonotype was picked up a small number of times. The chain recombines TRBV7-2 with TRBJ1-1; D gene ambiguous. The CDR3 loop spans 16 amino acids. Germline CDR1 SGHTA, CDR2 FQGNSA. V lost 5 bases, J lost 11 bases, and 27 bases lay in between. CDR3 bases: TGTGCCAGCAGCCCTGACTCCTCCCGACATCCGAGGGATGCTTTCTTT. As protein: CASSPDSSRHPRDAFF.

The J gene is TRBJ1-1, the V gene TRBV5-1; no clear D gene. The CDR3 has 11 residues. Germline assignment: CDR1 SGHRS and CDR2 YFSETQ. V lost 4 bases to trimming and J lost 7 bases, with 8 bases between them. This CDR3 is CASSGAGEAFF. CDR3 DNA sequence: TGCGCCAGCAGCGGAGCTGGTGAAGCTTTCTTT.

The sample holds many counts of this clonotype. The genes are TRBV24-1 and TRBJ2-1; D could derive from TRBD1 or TRBD2 (5 bases each). CDR3 size: 17 residues. V shed 5 bases and J shed 10 bases, with 26 bases lying between them. Germline-derived CDR1 and CDR2 are KGHDR and SFDVKD. CDR3 region: CATSASGAQAPFPEQFF. CDR3 bases: TGTGCCACCAGTGCATCCGGGGCACAGGCCCCTTTTCCAGAGCAGTTCTTC.

This clonotype has ten or more counts. The chain has TRBV20-1 and TRBJ2-3; D perhaps matches TRBD1 (5 bases). The V gene lost 0 bases and the J gene lost 1 base, with 32 bases spanning the gap. Germline CDR1 and CDR2: DFQATT and SNEGSKA (reference sequence). CDR3 size: 22 residues. CDR3 in DNA: TGCAGTGCTAGAGATGGGTTCACCTTTAACCCTGCAATACTACAGGGCACAGATACGCAGTATTTT. Encoded protein: CSARDGFTFNPAILQGTDTQYF.

The chain is built from TRBV3-1 and TRBJ1-1; possible D gene TRBD1, 5 bases. The CDR3 length is 14 residues. V was cut by 0 bases and J by 6 bases, with 11 bases left in between. Germline CDR1 is LGHDT and CDR2 is YNNKEL (reference sequence). In DNA, the CDR3 is TGTGCCAGCAGCCAAGATCGGGGCACGGCTGAAGCTTTCTTT. Translation gives CASSQDRGTAEAFF.

This clonotype was seen a handful of times. At one of its ends the junction is not consistent with the germline gene, which may arise from a read error. The chain links TRBV5-1 to TRBJ1-4; D gene uncertain. This CDR3 is 15 amino acids long. Germline lookup yields CDR1 SGHRS and CDR2 YFSETQ. The DNA for the CDR3 is TGCGCCAGCAGCTTGGATAATACGCCTAATGAAGAACTGTTTTTT. Translation: CASSLDNTPNEELFF.

This clonotype has a count of ten or more. The genes are TRBV5-5 and TRBJ2-3; D is possibly TRBD1 (7 bases). Germline V gene data show CDR1 as SGHKS and CDR2 as YYEKEE (reference sequence). This CDR3 region has 16 residues. Trimming removed 2 bases at V and 1 base at J, with 14 bases between. Here the CDR3 DNA reads TGTGCCAGCAGCTTTGGCGGCAGGGGGGGCACAGATACGCAGTATTTT. Encoded protein: CASSFGGRGGTDTQYF. The full variable domain, in which reference TRBV5-5 and TRBJ2-3 provide the parts outside the CDR3, is DAGVTQSPTHLIKTRGQQVTLRCSPISGHKSVSWYQQVLGQGPQFIFQYYEKEERGRGNFPDRFSARQFPNYSSELNVNALLLGDSALYLCASSFGGRGGTDTQYFGPGTRLTVL.